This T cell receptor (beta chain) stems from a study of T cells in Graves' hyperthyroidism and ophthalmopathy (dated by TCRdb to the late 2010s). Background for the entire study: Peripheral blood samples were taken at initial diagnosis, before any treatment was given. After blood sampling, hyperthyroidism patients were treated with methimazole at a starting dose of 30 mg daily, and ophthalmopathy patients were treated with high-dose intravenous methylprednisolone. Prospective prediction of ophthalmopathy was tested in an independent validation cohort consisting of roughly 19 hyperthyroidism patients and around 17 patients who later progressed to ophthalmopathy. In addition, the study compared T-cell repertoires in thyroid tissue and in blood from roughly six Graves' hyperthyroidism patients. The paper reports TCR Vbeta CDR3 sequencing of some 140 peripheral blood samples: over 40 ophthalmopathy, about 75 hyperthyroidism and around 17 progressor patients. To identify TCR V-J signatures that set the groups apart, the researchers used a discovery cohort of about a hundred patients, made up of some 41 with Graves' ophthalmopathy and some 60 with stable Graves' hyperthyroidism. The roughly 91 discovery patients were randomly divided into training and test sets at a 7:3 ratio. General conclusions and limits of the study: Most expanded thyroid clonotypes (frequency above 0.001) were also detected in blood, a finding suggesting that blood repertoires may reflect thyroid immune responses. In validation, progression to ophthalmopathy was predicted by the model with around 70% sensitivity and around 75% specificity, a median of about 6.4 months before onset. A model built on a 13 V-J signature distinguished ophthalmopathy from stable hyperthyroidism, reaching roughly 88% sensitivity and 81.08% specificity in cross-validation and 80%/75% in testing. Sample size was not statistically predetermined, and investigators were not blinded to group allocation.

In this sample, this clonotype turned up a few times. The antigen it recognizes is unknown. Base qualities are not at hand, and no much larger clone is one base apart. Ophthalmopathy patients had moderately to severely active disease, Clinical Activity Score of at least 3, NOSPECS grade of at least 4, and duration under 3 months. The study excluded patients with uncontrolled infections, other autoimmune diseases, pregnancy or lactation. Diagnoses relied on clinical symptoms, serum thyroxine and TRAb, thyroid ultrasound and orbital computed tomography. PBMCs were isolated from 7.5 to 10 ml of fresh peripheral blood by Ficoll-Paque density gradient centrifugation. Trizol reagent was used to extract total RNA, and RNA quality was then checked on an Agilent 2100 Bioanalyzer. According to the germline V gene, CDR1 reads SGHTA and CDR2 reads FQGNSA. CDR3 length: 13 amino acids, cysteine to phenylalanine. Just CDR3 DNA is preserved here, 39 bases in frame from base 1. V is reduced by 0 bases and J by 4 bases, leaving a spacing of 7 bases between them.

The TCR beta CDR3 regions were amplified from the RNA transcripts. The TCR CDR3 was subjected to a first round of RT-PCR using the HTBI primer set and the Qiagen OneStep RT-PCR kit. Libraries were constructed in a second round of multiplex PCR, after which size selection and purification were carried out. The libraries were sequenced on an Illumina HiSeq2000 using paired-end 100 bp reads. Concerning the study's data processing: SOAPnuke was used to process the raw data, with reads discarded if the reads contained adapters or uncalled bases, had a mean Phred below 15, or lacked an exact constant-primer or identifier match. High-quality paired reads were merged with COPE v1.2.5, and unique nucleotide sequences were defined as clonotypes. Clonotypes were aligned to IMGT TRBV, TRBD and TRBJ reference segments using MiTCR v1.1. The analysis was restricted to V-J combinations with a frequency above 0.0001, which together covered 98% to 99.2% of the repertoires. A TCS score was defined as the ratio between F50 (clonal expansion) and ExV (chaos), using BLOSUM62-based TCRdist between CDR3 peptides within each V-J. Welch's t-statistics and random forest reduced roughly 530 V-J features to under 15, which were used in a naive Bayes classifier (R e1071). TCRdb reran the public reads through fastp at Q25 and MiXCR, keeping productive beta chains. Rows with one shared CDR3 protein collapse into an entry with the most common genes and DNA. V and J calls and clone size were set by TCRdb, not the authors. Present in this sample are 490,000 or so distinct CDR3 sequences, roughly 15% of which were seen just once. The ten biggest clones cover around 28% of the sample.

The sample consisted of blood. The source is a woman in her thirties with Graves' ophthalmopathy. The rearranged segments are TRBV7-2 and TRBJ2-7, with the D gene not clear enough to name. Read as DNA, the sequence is TGTGCCAGCAGCTTAGCGCATCCTTACGAGCAGTACTTC. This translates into CASSLAHPYEQYF.